Each of the 30 T cell receptor beta chains below was sequenced from the same sample in a study of shared clonotypes between healthy human individuals. Using immunoSEQ multiplex PCR, the repertoire was profiled, and TCRdb retains in-frame clones only, with some absent. Among 300,000 to 400,000 clones listed, around 74% were seen once. Input material: memory CD4+ T cells sorted from blood. Subset meaning: CD45RA-negative fraction. These receptor sequences come from a man aged 25-40 years in good health.

The V and J genes are TRBV12-5 and TRBJ2-5, with 8 bases lining up with TRBD1. J lost 1 base, V lost 4 bases, and 20 bases had no gene match. The CDR3 sequence is 20 residues long. CDR1 and CDR2 from the germline V gene are LGHNT and FRNRAP. For the CDR3, the DNA is TGTGCTAGTGGTTGGCGCCGGGACAGGTTGACGGACGGCCCCCAAGAGACCCAGTACTTC. It translates to CASGWRRDRLTDGPQETQYF. Complete variable domain (other parts from reference TRBV12-5 and TRBJ2-5): DARVTQTPRHKVTEMGQEVTMRCQPILGHNTVFWYRQTMMQGLELLAYFRNRAPLDDSGMPKDRFSAEMPDATLATLKIQPSEPRDSAVYFCASGWRRDRLTDGPQETQYFGPGTRLLVL.

The gene calls are TRBV15 and TRBJ2-3; D gene uncertain. Germline V gene sequence: CDR1 LNHNV, CDR2 YYDKDF (reference sequence). The CDR3 loop spans 14 amino acids. The germline V and J ends were trimmed by 0 bases and 4 bases, with 8 bases remaining between them. CDR3 DNA: TGTGCCACCAGCAGAGACCCGTCGGCAGATACGCAGTATTTT. Its translation is CATSRDPSADTQYF.

Details on this clone: The junction departs from the called germline gene at one end, perhaps through a read error. The chain couples TRBV7-8 to TRBJ2-5; D may be TRBD2 (6 bases). The CDR3 is 11 amino acids. Germline V CDR1 and CDR2: SGHVS, FQNEAQ. The CDR3 protein is CASSAPERANF. In DNA, the CDR3 is TGTGCCAGCAGCGCGCCAGAGCGGGCGAACTTC. The whole variable domain, remainder taken from reference TRBV7-8 and TRBJ2-5, is GAGVSQSPRYKVAKRGQDVALRCDPISGHVSLFWYQQALGQGPEFLTYFQNEAQLDKSGLPSDRFFAERPEGSVSTLKIQRTQQEDSAVYLCASSAPERANFGPGTRLLVL.

This clone was detected a few times. The rearrangement links TRBV7-6 to TRBJ1-1; D gene unclear. V dropped 3 bases and J dropped 6 bases, with 23 bases sitting between them. This CDR3 spans 17 amino acids. Germline V gene data show CDR1 as SGHVS and CDR2 as FNYEAQ. CDR3 protein: CASSLYARNTLSAEAFF. For the CDR3, the DNA is TGTGCCAGCAGCTTGTATGCCAGAAATACGCTTTCGGCTGAAGCTTTCTTT.

Of note for this clone: This sample includes further DNA sequences coding for the same CDR3. V usage is TRBV7-9 and J usage is TRBJ2-5, with D hard to call. Per the germline V gene, CDR1 is SEHNR and CDR2 is FQNEAQ (reference sequence). The CDR3 consists of 11 residues. V shed 5 bases and J shed 0 bases, with 1 base lying between them. The CDR3 DNA reads as TGTGCCAGCAGCAACCAAGAGACCCAGTACTTC. As protein: CASSNQETQYF.

The J gene is TRBJ1-3, the V gene TRBV9; possible D gene TRBD1, 6 bases. Between the trimmed V and J ends, which lost 4 bases and 4 bases, there was a span of 18 bases. This CDR3 spans 16 amino acids. The germline gives CDR1 SGDLS, CDR2 YYNGEE. The CDR3 coding sequence is TGTGCCAGCAGCCCTAGCGGACAGCTCTTGGGAAACACCATATATTTT. Its protein product is CASSPSGQLLGNTIYF.

The chain links TRBV7-9 to TRBJ1-5; 9 positions agree with TRBD1. V lost 5 bases, J lost 3 bases, and 14 bases stayed unmatched. This CDR3 region has 18 residues. From germline, CDR1 is SEHNR and CDR2 FQNEAQ (reference sequence). Here the CDR3 DNA reads TGTGCCAGCAGCGGAACGCCCGGGACAGGGTCGGCCAATCAGCCCCAGCATTTT. This codes for CASSGTPGTGSANQPQHF.

This rearrangement joins TRBV19 to TRBJ2-1, with D perhaps assigned TRBD1 or TRBD2 (5 bases each). CDR3 length equals 20 residues. Germline V gene sequence: CDR1 LNHDA, CDR2 SQIVND (reference sequence). With 0 bases removed from V and 6 bases from J, the gap between germline ends came to 27 bases. CDR3 loop: CASSIDGWASRLLQGNEQFF. In DNA form, the CDR3 reads TGTGCCAGTAGTATAGATGGGTGGGCTAGCCGCCTGCTTCAGGGCAATGAGCAGTTCTTC.

The genes are TRBV6-1 and TRBJ2-1; 9 bases line up with TRBD2. The V and J ends lost 4 bases and 5 bases, in that order; junction bases with no gene match: 6. Per the germline V gene, CDR1 is MNHNS and CDR2 is SASEGT. This CDR3 region has 15 residues. The CDR3 DNA follows: TGTGCCAGCAGTGTCATAGCGGGAGCAGACAATGAGCAGTTCTTC. It is translated as CASSVIAGADNEQFF.

The chain combines TRBV7-9 with TRBJ1-1, with unresolved D. This CDR3 has 15 amino acids. Germline V gene lookup returns CDR1 SEHNR and CDR2 FQNEAQ (reference sequence). The germline V and J ends were trimmed by 1 base and 0 bases, with 9 bases remaining between them. The CDR3 DNA reads TGTGCCAGCAGCTTAGAGGCCGTCATGAACACTGAAGCTTTCTTT. Translation gives CASSLEAVMNTEAFF. Complete variable domain (other parts from reference TRBV7-9 and TRBJ1-1): DTGVSQNPRHKITKRGQNVTFRCDPISEHNRLYWYRQTLGQGPEFLTYFQNEAQLEKSRLLSDRFSAERPKGSFSTLEIQRTEQGDSAMYLCASSLEAVMNTEAFFGQGTRLTVV.

The V and J genes are TRBV7-2 and TRBJ1-1; D is uncertain. Trimming removed 3 bases at V and 3 bases at J, with 8 bases between. The germline gives CDR1 SGHTA, CDR2 FQGNSA. The CDR3 has 13 amino acids. The CDR3 sequence is CASSFSVDTEAFF. The CDR3 nucleotides are TGTGCCAGCAGCTTTAGTGTGGACACTGAAGCTTTCTTT.

This chain links TRBV9 with TRBJ2-1; 7 bases match TRBD1. The CDR3 consists of 14 residues. Trimming removed 4 bases from V and 8 bases from J; junction bases left unmatched: 9. Germline V gene data show CDR1 as SGDLS and CDR2 as YYNGEE. The CDR3, as DNA: TGTGCCAGCAGCATTCGGACAGGAAGGGATGAGCAGTTCTTC. Translating it yields CASSIRTGRDEQFF.

This rearrangement joins TRBV10-3 to TRBJ1-1; 8 nucleotides agree with TRBD1. The V segment lost 4 bases and the J segment 1 base; nucleotides outside the gene matches: 5. Germline V lookup: CDR1 ENHRY, CDR2 SYGVKD. The length of the CDR3 is 15 residues. In DNA, the CDR3 is TGTGCCATCAGTGGTCAGGGGGCGAGGAACACTGAAGCTTTCTTT. It is translated as CAISGQGARNTEAFF.

The chain has TRBV7-2 and TRBJ2-6; 9 bases fit TRBD1. This CDR3 contains 20 residues. J gave up 3 bases and V 0 bases, and 12 bases lay outside the gene matches. Germline V gives CDR1 SGHTA, CDR2 FQGNSA. The CDR3 region is CASSLASGTGMRGGANVLTF. The CDR3 bases are TGTGCCAGCAGCTTAGCCTCCGGGACAGGGATGCGTGGTGGGGCCAACGTCCTGACTTTC.

The rearrangement joins TRBV6-1 to TRBJ2-7; no firm D call. The germline gives CDR1 MNHNS, CDR2 SASEGT. V was cut by 6 bases and J by 5 bases, with 11 bases left in between. The CDR3 runs to 12 residues. The CDR3 bases are TGTGCCAGCAGGGTGGGTCTCCACGAGCAGTACTTC. The encoded protein is CASRVGLHEQYF.

This clone appeared a single time. The chain combines TRBV10-1 with TRBJ2-1; 7 bases are shared with TRBD2. Losses at the gene ends were 6 bases for V and 8 bases for J; bases not matched to a gene: 13. Germline CDR1 reads WNHNN; CDR2 reads SYGVQD (reference sequence). The CDR3 spans 15 residues. The CDR3 DNA reads TGCGCCAGCAGCTTCATGGCGGGAGTCGAAGATGAGCAGTTCTTC. Translation: CASSFMAGVEDEQFF.

The table lists this clone with a few counts. The same CDR3 arises from other DNA sequences in this sample as well. The V gene is TRBV2, the J gene TRBJ2-2, with 11 bases lining up with TRBD2. V trimming: 8 bases; J trimming: 1 base; junction bases outside the gene matches: 0. The CDR3 is 14 amino acids. From germline, CDR1 is SNHLY and CDR2 FYNNEI. DNA of the CDR3: TGTGCCAGCGGACTAGCGGGGAACACCGGGGAGCTGTTTTTT. Translation: CASGLAGNTGELFF. Full variable domain (missing parts from reference TRBV2 and TRBJ2-2): EPEVTQTPSHQVTQMGQEVILRCVPISNHLYFYWYRQILGQKVEFLVSFYNNEISEKSEIFDDQFSVERPDGSNFTLKIRSTKLEDSAMYFCASGLAGNTGELFFGEGSRLTVL.

The chain is built from TRBV18 and TRBJ2-5; weak D call: TRBD1 (6 bases). The CDR3 totals 13 residues. Germline V gene sequence: CDR1 KGHSH, CDR2 LQKENI. Trimming pared 4 bases from V and 2 bases from J, leaving 8 bases between. CDR3 bases: TGTGCCAGCTCACTGCAGGGGCAAGAGACCCAGTACTTC. It encodes CASSLQGQETQYF. Together with reference TRBV18 and TRBJ2-5, the CDR3 gives the full variable domain: NAGVMQNPRHLVRRRGQEARLRCSPMKGHSHVYWYRQLPEEGLKFMVYLQKENIIDESGMPKERFSAEFPKEGPSILRIQQVVRGDSAAYFCASSLQGQETQYFGPGTRLLVL.

This clone was recorded once. The gene calls are TRBV4-3 and TRBJ2-3; TRBD2 aligns across 9 bases. This CDR3 is built from 18 residues. Trimming at V came to 0 bases and at J to 4 bases, leaving 11 bases not matched to a gene. The germline gives CDR1 LGHNA, CDR2 YSLEER. CDR3 sequence (DNA): TGCGCCAGCAGCCAAGAGTCCCCCCTAGCGGGATTCGCAGATACGCAGTATTTT. Amino acids: CASSQESPLAGFADTQYF.

The rearrangement uses TRBV12-2 and TRBJ2-5. TRBV12-2 is described as a pseudogene. The CDR3 totals 14 residues. The CDR3 DNA is TGTGCAACCACGCGGACGGCTGGACAAGAGACCCAGTACTTC. As protein: CATTRTAGQETQYF.

The gene calls are TRBV2 and TRBJ2-7; D unclear. The length of the CDR3 is 11 residues. The ends were cut back, 9 bases at V and 5 bases at J, with 11 bases in the middle. The germline CDR1 and CDR2 sequences are SNHLY and FYNNEI. The CDR3 bases are TGTGCCAGTCGCGTAGTCCACGAGCAGTACTTC. This sequence encodes CASRVVHEQYF. Supplemented by reference TRBV2 and TRBJ2-7, the full variable domain reads EPEVTQTPSHQVTQMGQEVILRCVPISNHLYFYWYRQILGQKVEFLVSFYNNEISEKSEIFDDQFSVERPDGSNFTLKIRSTKLEDSAMYFCASRVVHEQYFGPGTRLTVT.

The chain combines TRBV19 with TRBJ2-2, with 7 bases that match TRBD1. The trim removed 0 bases at V and 6 bases at J, leaving 4 bases unmatched. The CDR3 has 15 residues. Germline lookup yields CDR1 LNHDA and CDR2 SQIVND (reference sequence). The CDR3 nucleotides read TGTGCCAGTAGTATAGATCTGGGACAGCCCGGGGAGCTGTTTTTT. Its protein product is CASSIDLGQPGELFF.

The rearrangement joins TRBV6-5 to TRBJ1-2; TRBD1 might be the D (5 bases). From germline, CDR1 is MNHEY and CDR2 SVGAGI. V gave up 6 bases and J gave up 7 bases, with 18 bases separating them. CDR3 length: 14 residues. The CDR3 protein is CASSPGATRGGYTF. In DNA, the CDR3 is TGTGCCAGCAGCCCCGGGGCGACGAGGGGTGGCTACACCTTC.

The chain is built from TRBV2 and TRBJ1-1; 7 bases are a match to TRBD1. Looked up from germline, CDR1 is SNHLY and CDR2 is FYNNEI. V dropped 4 bases and J dropped 11; count of bases not matched to a gene: 13. The CDR3 length is 14 residues. The CDR3 sequence is CASSGVGGGGWAFF. CDR3 nucleotides: TGTGCCAGCAGTGGCGTAGGGGGCGGAGGATGGGCTTTCTTT.

The rearrangement joins TRBV12-5 to TRBJ2-3; 8 bases map to TRBD2. The CDR3 sequence is 15 residues long. V lost 5 bases and J lost 2; bases outside the gene matches: 6. Looked up from germline, CDR1 is LGHNT and CDR2 is FRNRAP. The CDR3 is CASGPGLADTDTQYF. The CDR3 coding sequence is TGTGCTAGTGGTCCCGGACTAGCTGACACAGATACGCAGTATTTT.

The CDR3 coding sequence is TGCGCCAGCAGCTTGGCGGACTACCGGAGAGAGACCCAGTACTTC. This sequence encodes CASSLADYRRETQYF. The chain couples TRBV5-1 to TRBJ2-5, with D perhaps TRBD2 (6 bases). The V end was cut by 0 bases, the J end by 4 bases, with 13 bases between. Germline CDR1 SGHRS, CDR2 YFSETQ. The CDR3 contains 15 residues.

This sequence joins TRBV11-3 and TRBJ2-5, with a possible D match to TRBD1 (6 bases). Germline V lookup: CDR1 SGHNT, CDR2 YENEEA. CDR3 length: 13 residues. Trimming took 5 bases from V and 1 from J, leaving 8 bases between them. CDR3 loop: CASSRTAQETQYF. The CDR3 DNA follows: TGTGCCAGCAGCAGGACAGCCCAAGAGACCCAGTACTTC.

This sequence joins TRBV4-2 and TRBJ2-7; D is unresolved. The ends were cut back, 0 bases at V and 2 bases at J, with 8 bases in the middle. The CDR3 extends over 14 amino acids. Germline loops: CDR1 LGHNA, CDR2 YNFKEQ. In DNA form, the CDR3 reads TGTGCCAGCAGCCAAGATTGGCAGACCTACGAGCAGTACTTC. It translates to CASSQDWQTYEQYF.

The V call is TRBV5-1, the J call TRBJ2-5, with TRBD2 as a possible D gene (5 bases). Germline V CDR1 and CDR2: SGHRS, YFSETQ. The CDR3 has 15 amino acids. Between the trimmed V and J ends, which lost 3 bases and 5 bases, there was a span of 17 bases. The CDR3 nucleotides are TGCGCCAGCAGCTCCCTTGGGCTAGCCGGGGAGACCCAGTACTTC. Its translation: CASSSLGLAGETQYF.

The chain employs TRBV28 and TRBJ1-4, with 11 bases identical to TRBD1. V gave up 5 bases and J gave up 8 bases; unmatched junction bases: 10. Germline-derived CDR1 and CDR2 are MDHEN and SYDVKM. The CDR3 is 16 residues long. The CDR3 here is CASSPWTGGDGEKLFF. The DNA of the CDR3 is TGTGCCAGCAGTCCCTGGACAGGGGGCGACGGGGAAAAACTGTTTTTT.